This TCR beta chain was recorded in a study of T cells in Graves' hyperthyroidism and ophthalmopathy. RNA transcripts gave rise to amplified TCR beta CDR3 regions. The HTBI primer set was used in a first-round RT-PCR of the TCR CDR3. From the multiplex PCR reads, TCRdb called clonotypes with MiXCR, one entry per CDR3 protein. The data contain about 600,000 distinct CDR3 sequences, roughly a sixth of them singletons. This clonotype has just a few counts. On the basis of clinical symptoms, serum thyroxine and TRAb, thyroid ultrasound and orbital computed tomography, diagnoses were made. The V end lost 6 bases, the J end lost 3 bases, and 16 bases lay between the germline ends. The CDR3 covers 15 residues. Per germline, CDR1 SEHNR and CDR2 FQNEAQ (reference sequence).

The chain carries TRBV7-9 and TRBJ2-3; perhaps TRBD2 as D (6 bases). The clonotype comes from a woman in her 40s with Graves' ophthalmopathy. The sample taken for sequencing was blood. CDR3 DNA sequence: TGTGCCAGCAGTTGGAGGGAACAAAGGACAGATACGCAGTATTTT. Its translation: CASSWREQRTDTQYF.